Following are 11 T cell receptor beta chains from one sample sequenced in a study of Ad26.COV2.S vaccination and SARS-CoV-2 variants. Described treatment: approximately 18 received Ad26.COV2.S at low or high dose, single or two shots; roughly 5 received placebo; per-sample allocation not given. On day 63 after the first injection, vaccine and placebo recipients gave samples. The protocol was immunoSEQ multiplex PCR, while the TCRdb copy is restricted to in-frame clones and leaves out a portion. The sample yields some 420,000 clones, approximately 88% seen once. Sample: peripheral blood, taken in a trial of Ad26.COV2.S vaccine versus placebo. The receptors stem from a person aged 18 to 65 who received the Ad26.COV2.S COVID-19 vaccine or a placebo.

The V gene is TRBV7-8, the J gene TRBJ1-2, with D tentatively TRBD1 (6 bases). CDR1 and CDR2 (germline): SGHVS, FQNEAQ. This CDR3 contains 12 residues. With 5 bases removed from V and 7 bases from J, the gap between germline ends came to 11 bases. In DNA, the CDR3 is TGTGCCAGCAGCCGGGCAGGGGTTGGCTACACCTTC. Protein: CASSRAGVGYTF.

The chain employs TRBV12-3 or TRBV12-4 and TRBJ1-1; TRBD1 matches at 9 bases. Trimming at V came to 5 bases and at J to 6 bases, leaving 4 bases not matched to a gene. This CDR3 has 13 amino acids. The CDR3 DNA is TGTGCCAGCAGTCGACAGGGGGTATCTGAAGCTTTCTTT. Its translation: CASSRQGVSEAFF.

The chain joins TRBV18 to TRBJ1-5; the D gene is possibly TRBD1 (5 bases). The CDR3 contains 12 residues. The V end was cut by 3 bases, the J end by 10 bases, with 10 bases between. Germline loops: CDR1 KGHSH, CDR2 LQKENI. The CDR3 coding sequence is TGTGCCAGCTCACCCCTCGGACAACCCCAGCATTTT. Its protein product is CASSPLGQPQHF.

This chain joins TRBV6-2 or TRBV6-3 and TRBJ2-1, with TRBD2 identical over 7 bases. The CDR3 extends over 16 amino acids. Trimming removed 2 bases from V and 8 bases from J; junction bases left unmatched: 12. Germline loops: CDR1 MNHEY, CDR2 SVGEGT. The CDR3 loop is CASSYRGGGRHDEQFF. The CDR3 bases are TGTGCCAGCAGTTACCGTGGGGGGGGGAGGCATGATGAGCAGTTCTTC.

In its sample, this clone was seen once. The CDR3 here is CASSPNGDSVNEKLFF. Here the CDR3 DNA reads TGTGCCAGCAGCCCAAATGGGGACAGTGTGAATGAAAAACTGTTTTTT. The genes are TRBV7-6 and TRBJ1-4; 7 bases align to TRBD1. This CDR3 region has 16 residues. The V and J ends lost 5 bases and 5 bases, in that order; junction bases with no gene match: 11. Germline CDR1 is SGHVS and CDR2 is FNYEAQ. The variable domain in full, completed from reference TRBV7-6 and TRBJ1-4, reads GAGVSQSPRYKVTKRGQDVALRCDPISGHVSLYWYRQALGQGPEFLTYFNYEAQQDKSGLPNDRFSAERPEGSISTLTIQRTEQRDSAMYRCASSPNGDSVNEKLFFGSGTQLSVL.

This clone came up a few times. The chain couples TRBV5-6 to TRBJ1-1; 10 bases line up with TRBD1. The CDR3 is 17 amino acids. CDR1 is SGHDT, CDR2 YYEEEE, per germline. The junction had 14 bases not matched to a gene; V was cut back by 6 bases and J by 3 bases. CDR3 bases: TGTGCCAGCACCTATGACAGGGGGCCTGGTGTCGACACTGAAGCTTTCTTT. This sequence encodes CASTYDRGPGVDTEAFF. The full variable domain, its missing parts supplied by reference TRBV5-6 and TRBJ1-1, is DAGVTQSPTHLIKTRGQQVTLRCSPKSGHDTVSWYQQALGQGPQFIFQYYEEEERQRGNFPDRFSGHQFPNYSSELNVNALLLGDSALYLCASTYDRGPGVDTEAFFGQGTRLTVV.

In its sample, this clone was seen once. The rearrangement uses TRBV30 and TRBJ1-1, with D perhaps TRBD1 (5 bases). V shed 3 bases and J shed 4 bases, with 12 bases lying between them. Germline CDR1 reads GTSNPN; CDR2 reads SVGIG (reference sequence). The CDR3 is 13 amino acids. CDR3 protein: CAWSPGNPTEAFF. The CDR3 DNA sequence: TGTGCCTGGAGCCCAGGGAACCCCACTGAAGCTTTCTTT.

In this sample, this clone turned up once. This rearrangement joins TRBV30 to TRBJ2-1; D is tentatively TRBD1 or TRBD2 (5 bases each). In germline, CDR1 is GTSNPN, CDR2 SVGIG (reference sequence). The CDR3 is made up of 16 amino acids. V was cut by 1 base and J by 4 bases, with 17 bases left in between. CDR3 sequence reads: CAWSGSGRIFYNEQFF. The CDR3 nucleotides read TGTGCCTGGAGTGGCTCGGGGCGGATCTTTTACAATGAGCAGTTCTTC.

This clone was counted ten times or more. The V call is TRBV2, the J call TRBJ2-2; 10 nucleotides line up with TRBD1. The CDR3 contains 16 residues. V dropped 4 bases and J dropped 6; count of bases not matched to a gene: 8. Germline assignment: CDR1 SNHLY and CDR2 FYNNEI. The DNA of the CDR3 is TGTGCCAGCAGTGGGGCGACAGGGGGCGGCGCCGGGGAGCTGTTTTTT. Protein product: CASSGATGGGAGELFF.

The chain recombines TRBV5-6 with TRBJ2-7; 9 positions agree with TRBD1. CDR1 and CDR2 from the germline V gene are SGHDT and YYEEEE. V was clipped by 6 bases and J by 4 bases; unmatched bases: 8. The CDR3 covers 14 residues. CDR3 nucleotide sequence: TGTGCCAGCACCCCCGGGACAGGGTGGTACGAGCAGTACTTC. Its protein is CASTPGTGWYEQYF.

The chain carries TRBV5-1 and TRBJ2-5; 16 bases agree with TRBD2. The CDR3 runs 18 residues. V lost 4 bases and J lost 2; bases outside the gene matches: 8. The V gene's germline CDR1 is SGHRS and CDR2 YFSETQ. The CDR3 sequence is CASSKGTSGGARQETQYF. The CDR3 DNA sequence: TGCGCCAGCAGCAAGGGGACTAGCGGGGGGGCCCGACAAGAGACCCAGTACTTC.